This record concerns one T cell receptor beta chain sequence. The data are from a study of blood T cell repertoires in COVID-19. On the study more broadly: COVID-19 samples, acute and convalescent, were from the United States, Italy and Spain. Sources were T cells, B-cell-depleted T cells, or PBMCs; the material itself was cDNA or gDNA.

Authors' data handling: How many nucleated cells were present was estimated from reference gene primer amplification. TCRdb's copy holds only in-frame clones and misses some; the assay was immunoSEQ multiplex PCR. V and J calls and clone size are copied from that table; D and trimming were computed from the DNA. The sample lists around 100,000 clones, about 90% occurring once. V lost 3 bases, J lost 4 bases, and 4 bases stayed unmatched. This CDR3 has 14 residues. The V gene's germline CDR1 is LGHDT and CDR2 YNNKEL (reference sequence). Input material: peripheral blood. The chain has TRBV3-1 (or the pseudogene TRBV3-2) and TRBJ1-1; 8 nucleotides align to TRBD1. This clonotype was obtained from a human donor in a cohort sampled during active COVID-19. The CDR3 spells CASSHWTGRTEAFF. DNA for the CDR3: TGTGCCAGCAGCCACTGGACAGGGCGCACTGAAGCTTTCTTT.